The rows below give T cell receptor beta chains drawn from one sample of a study of T cell repertoires in aging, cancer and after chemotherapy. TCRdb redid the calling of the multiplex PCR reads with MiXCR, one entry per CDR3 protein. The sample carries about 6,200 distinct CDR3 sequences, roughly 28% recorded once. Sample: blood. These receptors came from a human donor in good health. Each CDR3 is given without its conserved first and last residue. The listing skips clone size in some rows; elsewhere it reads once, few, many or a size class.

TRBJ1-4 | NA | 11 | TRBV27 | ASSFRGTKKLF
TRBJ2-1 | NA | 15 | TRBV20-1 | SARGGGGNSSYNEQF
TRBJ2-7 | medium-sized | 9 | TRBV18 | ASSQSYEQY
TRBJ2-1 | medium-sized | 9 | TRBV7-2 | ASSLALEQF
TRBJ1-1 | medium-sized | 10 | TRBV15 | ATSRVQSEAF
TRBJ2-7 | NA | 13 | TRBV4-1 | ASSQGWFGVGEQY
TRBJ2-1 | medium-sized | 13 | TRBV27 | ASSPSGLSYDEQF
TRBJ1-2 | few | 11 | TRBV19 | ASSSGTGDGYT
TRBJ2-5 | NA | 15 | TRBV25-1 | ASSESQRAGTQETQY
TRBJ2-6 | medium-sized | 13 | TRBV6-5 | ASRQDGSGANVLT
TRBJ2-3 | NA | 14 | TRBV27 | ASSAPGGYSTDTQY
TRBJ2-3 | medium-sized | 12 | TRBV20-1 | SARQGVFTDTQY
TRBJ2-3 | medium-sized | 15 | TRBV19 | ASSMDRTSGSTDTQY
TRBJ2-3 | few | 16 | TRBV7-9 | ASSFTSAWISGTDTQY
TRBJ2-1 | medium-sized | 14 | TRBV7-9 | ASSPTSGRAYNEQF
TRBJ2-5 | NA | 12 | TRBV24-1 | APTGLRPKETQY
TRBJ2-1 | few | 13 | TRBV20-1 | SARDPGEGYNEQF
TRBJ1-5 | NA | 14 | TRBV30 | AWSVPRGYGNQPQH
TRBJ2-7 | NA | 9 | TRBV2 | ASGLDYEQY
TRBJ2-1 | few | 11 | TRBV12-3/TRBV12-4 | ASSGGSYNEQF
TRBJ2-2 | medium-sized | 15 | TRBV11-2 | ASSWLNGREGGGELF
TRBJ2-3 | NA | 11 | TRBV19 | ASSMGVWDTQY
TRBJ2-1 | medium-sized | 13 | TRBV7-2 | ASSNRQGAGNEQF
TRBJ1-5 | few | 12 | TRBV4-1 | ASSQGQGAQPQH
TRBJ2-3 | medium-sized | 13 | TRBV28 | ASSPLGGRVDTQY
TRBJ2-1 | medium-sized | 14 | TRBV11-3 | ASSLDGRTGVDEQF
TRBJ2-1 | few | 14 | TRBV20-1 | SATTRELADYNEQF
TRBJ2-4 | few | 11 | TRBV19 | ATRDRGSDIQY
TRBJ2-7 | medium-sized | 10 | TRBV30 | AWNSLADEQY
TRBJ2-1 | medium-sized | 13 | TRBV6-5 | ASSATGQGAYEQF
TRBJ1-5 | NA | 13 | TRBV12-3/TRBV12-4 | ASSRQGLSNQPQH
TRBJ2-3 | NA | 11 | TRBV20-1 | SARVQSTDTQY
TRBJ2-1 | medium-sized | 11 | TRBV29-1 | SVVVGPHNEQF
TRBJ2-7 | few | 9 | TRBV20-1 | SAALVGEQY
TRBJ2-3 | medium-sized | 14 | TRBV20-1 | SARGSGSGVTDTQY
TRBJ2-3 | medium-sized | 12 | TRBV6-4 | ASSLAGGTDTQY
TRBJ2-1 | few | 11 | TRBV4-3 | ASSQEVGHEQF
TRBJ2-3 | NA | 15 | TRBV11-3 | ASSGRLHGEGGDTQY
TRBJ1-5 | few | 13 | TRBV27 | ASSSRGGGNQPQH
TRBJ1-1 | medium-sized | 11 | TRBV27 | ASSLQGWTEAF
TRBJ2-7 | NA | 12 | TRBV6-4 | AHISSGRRNEQY
TRBJ1-5 | medium-sized | 13 | TRBV19 | ASRRDRERGQPQH
TRBJ2-1 | few | 11 | TRBV20-1 | SARGTSDNEQF
TRBJ2-4 | NA | 12 | TRBV6-1 | ASRTGMLADIQY
TRBJ2-1 | NA | 14 | TRBV7-9 | ASSFTTSGSRDEQF
TRBJ2-3 | NA | 10 | TRBV20-1 | SELADTDTQY
TRBJ1-1 | medium-sized | 10 | TRBV29-1 | SVGRENTEAF
TRBJ2-3 | NA | 10 | TRBV10-3 | AIAGSGDTQY
TRBJ2-3 | NA | 14 | TRBV18 | ASSPLRTGMTDTQY
TRBJ2-3 | medium-sized | 12 | TRBV29-1 | SVRGTGAGDTQY
TRBJ1-2 | medium-sized | 12 | TRBV6-1 | ASSRDGTVYGYT
TRBJ1-1 | medium-sized | 11 | TRBV20-1 | SARGLQNTEAF
TRBJ2-1 | once | 13 | TRBV27 | ASSTGTGAFNEQF
TRBJ2-7 | NA | 13 | TRBV19 | ASSIRLAGAYEQY
TRBJ2-1 | NA | 12 | TRBV10-3 | AISRAGLYNEQF
TRBJ2-3 | NA | 15 | TRBV20-1 | SARPFRDRGYTDTQY